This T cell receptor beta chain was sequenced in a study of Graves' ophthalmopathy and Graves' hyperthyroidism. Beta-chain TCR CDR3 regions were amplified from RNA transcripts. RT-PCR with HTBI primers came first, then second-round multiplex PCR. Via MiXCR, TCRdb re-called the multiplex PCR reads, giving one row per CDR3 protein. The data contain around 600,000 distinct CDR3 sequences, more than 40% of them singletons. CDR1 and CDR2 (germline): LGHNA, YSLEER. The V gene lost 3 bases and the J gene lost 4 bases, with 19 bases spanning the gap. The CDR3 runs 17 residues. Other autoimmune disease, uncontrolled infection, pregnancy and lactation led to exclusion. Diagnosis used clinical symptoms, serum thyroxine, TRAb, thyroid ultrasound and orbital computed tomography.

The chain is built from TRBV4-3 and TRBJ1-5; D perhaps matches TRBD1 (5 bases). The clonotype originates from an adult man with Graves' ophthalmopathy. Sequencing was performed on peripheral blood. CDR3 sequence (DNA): TGCGCCAGCAGCCAGACCCGCCGGAGCCAGGGAAATCAGCCCCAGCATTTT. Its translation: CASSQTRRSQGNQPQHF.